The 7 T cell receptor beta chains reported below all come from one sample, sequenced in a study of regulatory T cells in long-lasting Graves disease (dated by TCRdb to 2020 to 2022). The time point label of this sample denotes: newly diagnosed GD, antithyroid drugs for less than 3 months. For both TCR sequencing and RNA sequencing, RNA was extracted from PBMCs in TRIzol. The method was multiplex PCR. Sequenced on an Illumina HiSeq 4000. To build TCR beta libraries, CDR3 regions were amplified by Arm-PCR using iRepertoire HTBI primers. Starting from the raw public reads, TCRdb applied fastp trimming at Q25, assembled clones with MiXCR and retained in-frame beta chains. Every entry covers one CDR3 protein and lists the most common genes and DNA from its rows. The table for this sample lists hundreds of thousands of distinct CDR3 sequences; about 16% of them were counted only once. The ten biggest clones cover approximately 25% of the sample.

These same records also appear under a second study, on T cells in Graves' hyperthyroidism and ophthalmopathy.

This specimen was peripheral blood mononuclear cells (PBMCs), taken at new diagnosis, from a patient treated with antithyroid drugs. The receptors derive from a woman between 40 and 65 years old with Graves disease. Donor details come from another sample of the same person, matched by shared clones.

This clonotype was seen a few times. This chain connects TRBV6-9 to TRBJ1-6; D is unclear. This CDR3 is 15 amino acids long. The germline V and J ends were trimmed by 4 bases and 4 bases, with 11 bases remaining between them. In germline, CDR1 is MNHGY, CDR2 SVAAGI. The CDR3 spells CASSSAGSYNSPLHF. CDR3 nucleotides: TGTGCCAGCAGTTCCGCTGGATCGTATAATTCACCCCTCCACTTT.

This clonotype was seen ten or more times. The genes are TRBV2 and TRBJ2-3, with a tentative D call TRBD2 (5 bases). The CDR3 loop spans 16 amino acids. Germline assignment: CDR1 SNHLY and CDR2 FYNNEI. With 7 bases removed from V and 4 bases from J, the gap between germline ends came to 21 bases. The CDR3 protein is CASTTDSHGNADTQYF. The DNA for the CDR3 is TGTGCCAGCACTACGGACTCGCACGGGAACGCAGATACGCAGTATTTT. The full variable domain, in which reference TRBV2 and TRBJ2-3 provide the parts outside the CDR3, is EPEVTQTPSHQVTQMGQEVILRCVPISNHLYFYWYRQILGQKVEFLVSFYNNEISEKSEIFDDQFSVERPDGSNFTLKIRSTKLEDSAMYFCASTTDSHGNADTQYFGPGTRLTVL.

The chain couples TRBV20-1 to TRBJ1-2, with 11 bases fitting TRBD1. V dropped 6 bases and J dropped 2; count of bases not matched to a gene: 17. The CDR3 is made up of 18 amino acids. Germline CDR1 DFQATT, CDR2 SNEGSKA (reference sequence). CDR3: CSAPTLGQGGASNYGYTF. The CDR3, as DNA: TGCAGTGCCCCGACCTTGGGACAGGGGGGAGCCTCGAACTATGGCTACACCTTC.

This clonotype showed up many times. The genes are TRBV30 and TRBJ1-5, with D possibly being TRBD1 (5 bases). Per germline, CDR1 GTSNPN and CDR2 SVGIG (reference sequence). Trimming removed 5 bases from V and 5 bases from J, with 10 bases in between. The CDR3 contains 12 residues. The CDR3 sequence: CAWDSADQPQHF. The CDR3, as DNA: TGTGCCTGGGACAGCGCCGATCAGCCCCAGCATTTT.

The chain joins TRBV19 to TRBJ2-1, with D maybe TRBD2 (5 bases). This CDR3 comprises 15 residues. Looked up from germline, CDR1 is LNHDA and CDR2 is SQIVND (reference sequence). V lost 4 bases to trimming and J lost 5 bases, with 15 bases between them. The CDR3 protein is CASSNGGPLHNEQFF. CDR3 bases: TGTGCCAGTAGTAACGGCGGGCCTTTACACAATGAGCAGTTCTTC.

This clonotype was found once. The chain links TRBV19 to TRBJ1-1; the D gene is possibly TRBD1 (5 bases). There are 13 residues in the CDR3. V lost 8 bases and J lost 1, with 11 bases in between. CDR1 is LNHDA and CDR2 is SQIVND in the germline V gene (reference sequence). The CDR3 is CASHPDRNTEAFF. As DNA, the CDR3 is TGTGCCAGTCATCCCGACAGGAACACTGAAGCTTTCTTT.

This clonotype turned up a few times. V usage is TRBV6-1 and J usage is TRBJ2-2, with TRBD1 as a possible D gene (6 bases). The length of the CDR3 is 14 residues. Per germline, CDR1 MNHNS and CDR2 SASEGT. Trimming cost V 6 bases and J 1 base, with 9 bases left between them. The CDR3 coding sequence is TGTGCCAGCAGAACAGGGAGGAACACCGGGGAGCTGTTTTTT. Translating gives CASRTGRNTGELFF.